The 30 T cell receptor beta chains below were found in one sample sequenced in a study of response to subunit inactivated influenza vaccine. Via MiXCR, TCRdb re-called the RT-PCR reads, giving one row per CDR3 protein. This table holds around 160,000 distinct CDR3 sequences, about a tenth found once. Source: non-naive T cells sorted from PBMCs, taken around seven weeks after vaccination. These receptors were collected from a man between 45 and 60 years old who received an inactivated influenza vaccine.

The chain has TRBV4-3 and TRBJ1-3, with 9 nucleotides matching TRBD1. The germline V gene has CDR1 LGHNA and CDR2 YSLEER. The CDR3 length is 17 residues. V shed 2 bases, J shed 2 bases, and the junction held 7 bases outside the gene matches. CDR3 DNA: TGCGCCAGCAGCCAATATGAGGGACAGGGCCCTGGAAACACCATATATTTT. This codes for CASSQYEGQGPGNTIYF.

This clonotype was seen only a few times. The CDR3 reads CASSETGVGTGELFF. The CDR3 DNA is TGTGCCAGCAGTGAGACAGGGGTAGGAACCGGGGAGCTGTTTTTT. The V call is TRBV6-2 or TRBV6-3, the J call TRBJ2-2; TRBD1 aligns across 8 bases. After removal of 5 bases from V and 5 bases from J, the junction contained 7 bases not matched to a gene. CDR1 MNHEY and CDR2 SVGEGT come from the germline V gene. CDR3 length equals 15 residues.

The table lists this clonotype with many counts. The V call is TRBV10-3, the J call TRBJ2-2; weak D call: TRBD1 (6 bases). Germline V gene data show CDR1 as ENHRY and CDR2 as SYGVKD. V gave up 4 bases and J gave up 0 bases, with 12 bases separating them. There are 16 residues in the CDR3. The CDR3, as DNA: TGTGCCATCAGTGTACTACAGGGCTCGAACACCGGGGAGCTGTTTTTT. Its translation is CAISVLQGSNTGELFF.

This clonotype was counted at least ten times. This sequence joins TRBV29-1 and TRBJ2-7; TRBD1 matches 8 bases. V lost 6 bases to trimming and J lost 0 bases; unmatched junction nucleotides: 1. CDR1 and CDR2 from the germline V gene are SQVTM and ANQGSEA. The CDR3 is 12 amino acids. As DNA, the CDR3 is TGCAGCGTGCAGGGGGCCTCCTACGAGCAGTACTTC. It encodes CSVQGASYEQYF.

This clonotype was seen a handful of times. This chain joins TRBV7-3 and TRBJ2-2; D gene uncertain. Per germline, CDR1 SGHTA and CDR2 FQGTGA. The V gene lost 3 bases and the J gene lost 3 bases, with 5 bases spanning the gap. The CDR3 extends over 13 amino acids. The CDR3 DNA follows: TGTGCCAGCAGCTTGACTGACACCGGGGAGCTGTTTTTT. Its translation is CASSLTDTGELFF.

This clonotype was counted only a few times. The rearrangement links TRBV7-6 to TRBJ1-5, with unresolved D. This CDR3 comprises 15 residues. The germline V gene has CDR1 SGHVS and CDR2 FNYEAQ. V lost 5 bases, J lost 1 base, and 12 bases lay in between. DNA for the CDR3: TGTGCCAGCAGCACCTTGGCGGTAAGCAATCAGCCCCAGCATTTT. This translates into CASSTLAVSNQPQHF.

V gene TRBV7-3 combines with J gene TRBJ2-3; 8 nucleotides line up with TRBD1. The CDR3 consists of 14 residues. Germline V gives CDR1 SGHTA, CDR2 FQGTGA. V was pared by 5 bases and J by 5 bases, with 6 bases of the junction left unmatched. CDR3 loop: CASSLGQGKDTQYF. The DNA for the CDR3 is TGTGCCAGCAGCCTCGGACAGGGAAAAGATACGCAGTATTTT.

CDR3 loop: CSASGGFYEQYF. CDR3 in DNA: TGCAGTGCCAGCGGGGGTTTCTACGAGCAGTACTTC. The chain employs TRBV20-1 and TRBJ2-7; 8 nucleotides agree with TRBD2. The trim removed 6 bases at V and 3 bases at J, leaving 4 bases unmatched. Germline assignment: CDR1 DFQATT and CDR2 SNEGSKA (reference sequence). This CDR3 has 12 amino acids.

The table lists this clonotype with many counts. The chain employs TRBV29-1 and TRBJ1-1; possibly TRBD1 for D (6 bases). The CDR3 loop spans 12 amino acids. V was shortened by 6 bases and J by 0 bases, with 8 bases between the two germline ends. The V gene's germline CDR1 is SQVTM and CDR2 ANQGSEA. The CDR3 coding sequence is TGCAGCGTAGGACAGCTGAACACTGAAGCTTTCTTT. It translates to CSVGQLNTEAFF.

This clonotype was detected many times. The gene calls are TRBV18 and TRBJ2-7; D is perhaps TRBD1 or TRBD2 (5 bases each). The germline V gene has CDR1 KGHSH and CDR2 LQKENI. This CDR3 region has 16 residues. Trimming stripped 3 bases from V and 4 bases from J, with 19 bases between. The CDR3 spells CASSPGVRAGDYEQYF. The CDR3 nucleotides are TGTGCCAGCTCACCGGGGGTTAGGGCCGGGGATTACGAGCAGTACTTC.

This rearrangement joins TRBV9 to TRBJ2-1; D possibly corresponds to TRBD2 (5 bases). V shed 4 bases and J shed 7 bases, with 15 bases lying between them. Germline CDR1 reads SGDLS; CDR2 reads YYNGEE. The CDR3 covers 14 residues. The CDR3 DNA is TGTGCCAGCAGCTCAAATTTGGCGGGTAATGAGCAGTTCTTC. Its translation: CASSSNLAGNEQFF.

This clonotype was picked up many times. This chain uses TRBV28 with TRBJ1-5; D is uncertain. CDR3 length: 18 amino acids. In germline, CDR1 is MDHEN, CDR2 SYDVKM. V lost 6 bases, J lost 0 bases, and 21 bases lay in between. CDR3 DNA: TGTGCCAGCAGCCCCCCTTCTCTCGGCTCCTTTAGCAATCAGCCCCAGCATTTT. It encodes CASSPPSLGSFSNQPQHF.

This clonotype was seen more than once but under ten times. J is TRBJ1-3 and V is TRBV12-3 or TRBV12-4, with D hard to call. Trimming took off 2 bases at V and 0 bases at J, with 8 bases between the two ends. This CDR3 is built from 15 residues. The CDR3 is CASSLSFTSGNTIYF. The CDR3 coding sequence is TGTGCCAGCAGTTTAAGCTTTACCTCTGGAAACACCATATATTTT.

This clonotype was found a few times. The DNA for the CDR3 is TGTGCCAGCAGTTTATTGGATTTAGGGGAGACAGATACGCAGTATTTT. Encoded protein: CASSLLDLGETDTQYF. The V call is TRBV28, the J call TRBJ2-3, with D possibly called TRBD1 or TRBD2 (5 bases each). CDR1 MDHEN and CDR2 SYDVKM come from the germline V gene. V lost 1 base and J lost 3, with 14 bases in between. The CDR3 covers 16 residues.

This clonotype was seen many times. The genes are TRBV28 and TRBJ1-3, with 7 bases aligning to TRBD1. Trimming removed 8 bases from V and 8 bases from J; junction bases left unmatched: 6. Per germline, CDR1 MDHEN and CDR2 SYDVKM. This CDR3 is built from 12 residues. The CDR3 is CASGQASYTIYF. DNA of the CDR3: TGTGCCAGCGGACAGGCTAGTTACACCATATATTTT.

This clonotype was seen a handful of times. The chain is built from TRBV3-1 and TRBJ1-2; D call uncertain. Germline lookup yields CDR1 LGHDT and CDR2 YNNKEL (reference sequence). V gave up 1 base and J gave up 3 bases, with 9 bases separating them. This CDR3 has 14 residues. The CDR3 here is CASSQATTYYGYTF. In DNA form, the CDR3 reads TGTGCCAGCAGCCAAGCCACCACGTACTATGGCTACACCTTC. Combining the CDR3 with reference TRBV3-1 and TRBJ1-2 gives the whole variable domain DTAVSQTPKYLVTQMGNDKSIKCEQNLGHDTMYWYKQDSKKFLKIMFSYNNKELIINETVPNRFSPKSPDKAHLNLHINSLELGDSAVYFCASSQATTYYGYTFGSGTRLTVV.

This clonotype was seen more than once but under ten times. This sequence joins TRBV20-1 and TRBJ2-7, with 7 bases fitting TRBD1. The CDR3 has 13 residues. CDR1 DFQATT and CDR2 SNEGSKA come from the germline V gene (reference sequence). V trimming: 4 bases; J trimming: 0 bases; junction bases outside the gene matches: 3. CDR3 sequence (DNA): TGCAGTGCTAAGGGGACAGTCTCCTACGAGCAGTACTTC. Protein product: CSAKGTVSYEQYF.

This clonotype was counted a few times. V is TRBV5-4 and J is TRBJ2-7; D is uncertain. This CDR3 is built from 13 residues. Per the germline V gene, CDR1 is SGHNT and CDR2 is YYREEE (reference sequence). The ends were cut back, 4 bases at V and 0 bases at J, with 8 bases in the middle. DNA of the CDR3: TGTGCCAGCAGCCCCCAGGACTCCTACGAGCAGTACTTC. Translating it yields CASSPQDSYEQYF.

This chain connects TRBV24-1 to TRBJ2-1; weak D call: TRBD1 (6 bases). Germline lookup yields CDR1 KGHDR and CDR2 SFDVKD. The CDR3 has 17 amino acids. Trimming left V 5 bases short and J 6 bases short, with 22 bases between. CDR3 coding DNA: TGTGCCACCAGTGGATCGGGGACAATGACCCTACGCAATGAGCAGTTCTTC. As protein: CATSGSGTMTLRNEQFF.

Ten or more counts support this clonotype. This rearrangement joins TRBV5-1 to TRBJ1-1, with unresolved D. This CDR3 is built from 12 residues. Germline-derived CDR1 and CDR2 are SGHRS and YFSETQ. V gave up 0 bases and J gave up 7 bases, with 7 bases separating them. The CDR3: CASSLGQGEAFF. The CDR3 DNA is TGCGCCAGCAGCTTGGGACAAGGTGAAGCTTTCTTT.

This clonotype was counted between two and nine times. The J gene is TRBJ2-3, the V gene TRBV27; D is uncertain. Trimming took 5 bases from V and 2 from J, leaving 5 bases between them. CDR3 length: 12 amino acids. Germline CDR1 reads MNHEY; CDR2 reads SMNVEV (reference sequence). As DNA, the CDR3 is TGTGCCAGCAGTGGCGACACAGATACGCAGTATTTT. Amino acids: CASSGDTDTQYF.

The chain couples TRBV2 to TRBJ2-1; the match to TRBD2 covers 10 bases. This CDR3 has 18 amino acids. Germline V gene lookup returns CDR1 SNHLY and CDR2 FYNNEI. The trim removed 6 bases at V and 0 bases at J, leaving 11 bases unmatched. The CDR3: CASSPPPGLAPSYNEQFF. CDR3 in DNA: TGTGCCAGCAGCCCCCCCCCGGGACTAGCGCCCTCCTACAATGAGCAGTTCTTC.

This clonotype showed up many times. This chain joins TRBV15 and TRBJ2-1; TRBD2 agrees at 7 bases. Germline assignment: CDR1 LNHNV and CDR2 YYDKDF (reference sequence). The CDR3 loop spans 15 amino acids. Trimming cost V 5 bases and J 2 bases; bases outside gene matches: 6. The CDR3 spells CATSLRGSPYNEQFF. CDR3 in DNA: TGTGCCACCAGCCTGCGGGGGTCCCCCTACAATGAGCAGTTCTTC.

The table lists this clonotype with a few counts. The V call is TRBV20-1, the J call TRBJ2-6; D is possibly TRBD1 (6 bases). V dropped 6 bases and J dropped 1 base, with 13 bases sitting between them. CDR1 is DFQATT and CDR2 is SNEGSKA in the germline V gene (reference sequence). The CDR3 has 15 amino acids. The CDR3 loop is CSATTGLSGANVLTF. CDR3 bases: TGCAGTGCGACTACAGGGCTTTCTGGGGCCAACGTCCTGACTTTC.

This clonotype was counted ten times or more. The chain recombines TRBV24-1 with TRBJ2-3; no firm D call. The CDR3 extends over 18 amino acids. V was clipped by 3 bases and J by 0 bases, with 18 bases between them. CDR1 is KGHDR, CDR2 SFDVKD, per germline. The CDR3 is CATSDEAAGTPSTDTQYF. CDR3 in DNA: TGTGCCACCAGTGATGAAGCAGCCGGTACCCCTAGCACAGATACGCAGTATTTT.

The table lists this clonotype with many counts. V gene TRBV20-1 combines with J gene TRBJ2-3, with no clear D. This CDR3 comprises 12 residues. CDR1 and CDR2 from the germline V gene are DFQATT and SNEGSKA (reference sequence). The V gene lost 7 bases and the J gene lost 6 bases, with 14 bases spanning the gap. CDR3 residues: CSGVLTVDTQYF. CDR3 sequence (DNA): TGCAGTGGCGTCCTCACGGTCGATACGCAGTATTTT.

This clonotype was detected only a few times. This rearrangement joins TRBV6-5 to TRBJ2-5; D might be TRBD1 (5 bases). The germline gives CDR1 MNHEY, CDR2 SVGAGI. V was shortened by 4 bases and J by 3 bases, with 6 bases between the two germline ends. The CDR3 loop spans 12 amino acids. CDR3: CASSSREETQYF. CDR3 in DNA: TGTGCCAGCAGTTCCAGGGAAGAGACCCAGTACTTC.

This clonotype has only a few counts. The V gene is TRBV5-1, the J gene TRBJ2-6; D is unclear. Trimming stripped 0 bases from V and 0 bases from J, with 10 bases between. The CDR3 contains 17 residues. Germline loops: CDR1 SGHRS, CDR2 YFSETQ. CDR3 nucleotide sequence: TGCGCCAGCAGCTTGGCTGGAACTCGCTCTGGGGCCAACGTCCTGACTTTC. It translates to CASSLAGTRSGANVLTF.

Only a few counts were recorded for this clonotype. J is TRBJ2-5 and V is TRBV14; possible D gene TRBD1, 6 bases. This CDR3 region has 16 residues. Germline lookup yields CDR1 SGHDN and CDR2 FVKESK. V lost 5 bases and J lost 5, with 21 bases in between. CDR3 DNA sequence: TGTGCCAGCAGCTATCCTCCCTGGGGGCGATGGGAGACCCAGTACTTC. Its translation is CASSYPPWGRWETQYF.

The chain combines TRBV28 with TRBJ2-1; TRBD2 is a possible D gene (6 bases). There are 14 residues in the CDR3. V was clipped by 6 bases and J by 7 bases, with 16 bases between them. From germline, CDR1 is MDHEN and CDR2 SYDVKM. The CDR3, as DNA: TGTGCCAGCAGCCCTGGGGGGTCACGGAATGAGCAGTTCTTC. This codes for CASSPGGSRNEQFF.